These T cell receptor beta chains were read from a single sample in a study of tumor-infiltrating lymphocytes in oesophageal squamous cell carcinoma. TCRdb reprocessed the PCR reads via MiXCR and lists one record per CDR3 protein. This table holds some 10,000 distinct CDR3 sequences, approximately 60% found once. The specimen was esophageal tumor tissue. The receptor set was obtained from a female donor with esophageal squamous cell carcinoma. The CDR3 runs from the conserved cysteine through the conserved F or W.

cdr3_aa	cdr3_length	j_call	v_call
CASSRFEKLFF	11	TRBJ1-4	TRBV28
CASSGGTASTDTQYF	15	TRBJ2-3	TRBV2
CASSLTRGSTDTQYF	15	TRBJ2-3	TRBV7-2
CASRKMGGTETQYF	14	-	TRBV7-8
CASSLETGSDTQYF	14	TRBJ2-3	TRBV7-9
CASSLDKGHTQYF	13	TRBJ2-3	TRBV7-6
CASIDLGTTNTEAFF	15	TRBJ1-1	TRBV6-1
CASTYRGSYEQYF	13	-	TRBV12-3/TRBV12-4
CATMGRAQRETQYF	14	-	TRBV24-1
CASSPNGYEQFF	12	-	TRBV4-1
CASSPGQGGNYGYTF	15	TRBJ1-2	TRBV7-3
CASSLEALDRGYEQYF	16	-	TRBV7-8
CASKVGSRETQYF	13	-	TRBV3-2
CASSLRSGGRDRTDTQYF	18	TRBJ2-3	TRBV7-6
CASSLASYTEAFF	13	TRBJ1-1	TRBV5-5
CASTSETGANYEQYF	15	TRBJ2-7	TRBV7-6
CASSHGTSGDNEQYF	15	TRBJ2-5	TRBV7-2
CASSWQVISYNEQFF	15	TRBJ2-1	TRBV7-6
CASSALGLASRSEQYF	16	-	TRBV7-8
CASSFQGKNIQYF	13	TRBJ2-4	TRBV11-2
CASSSLGAGNYGYTF	15	-	TRBV7-4
CASSLGQGPNEQFF	14	TRBJ2-1	TRBV7-9
CASRLQIRVNYGYTF	15	-	TRBV6-1
CASSAGQGTHEQYF	14	TRBJ2-7	TRBV27
CASSRQGPNSGANVLTF	17	TRBJ2-6	TRBV6-1
CASSTEATRAWNEQFF	16	TRBJ2-1	TRBV7-3
CASSSGGIIHF	11	TRBJ2-7	TRBV7-3
CASSLSSLEQYF	12	-	TRBV12-3/TRBV12-4
CASSSPINRGAGANVLTF	18	-	TRBV6-9
CASSPQLTGITGELFF	16	TRBJ2-2	TRBV18
CASSLTLAGVEQYF	14	-	TRBV7-2
CAIGRTSGVDNEQFF	15	TRBJ2-1	TRBV10-3
CASRRTSGMADEQFF	15	-	TRBV28
CASSSRPRQGDTEAFF	16	-	TRBV7-9
CASSSGPSQQETQYF	15	TRBJ2-5	TRBV7-9
CASSHRRDGEAFF	13	TRBJ1-1	TRBV14
CASSMTGMSSYEQYF	15	-	TRBV19
CASSLQVTGELFF	13	TRBJ2-2	TRBV7-3
CASSERPGYDNEQFF	15	-	TRBV6-1
CASSGRGSSYNEQFF	15	TRBJ2-1	TRBV7-8
CASSYRGRGAHEQFF	15	TRBJ2-1	TRBV7-8
CASSSGLAPNEQFF	14	-	TRBV7-3
CASSSSGSLGDTQYF	15	TRBJ2-3	TRBV7-2
CASSLNTDYYNEQFF	15	TRBJ2-1	TRBV7-2
CASSVPKGAYPYEQYF	16	TRBJ2-7	TRBV6-6
CASSPRDPHEDTQYF	15	TRBJ2-3	TRBV7-3
CASSYSLVGGYEQYF	15	TRBJ2-7	TRBV6-6
CAIKDGQVIWLHLRF	15	TRBJ2-6	TRBV10-3
CASSTPGGRYNEQYF	15	TRBJ2-7	TRBV7-2
CASSQGQGGNEQFF	14	TRBJ2-1	TRBV4-3
CASSGRSEAFF	11	TRBJ1-1	TRBV28
CASGAPSTDTQYF	13	TRBJ2-3	TRBV6-1
CASSPEQGERQNQPQHF	17	TRBJ1-5	TRBV3-1
CASSLGSYEQYF	12	TRBJ2-7	TRBV11-3
CASSQQLVLLEQFF	14	TRBJ2-1	TRBV7-2
CASQWDSSRPGTEAFF	16	-	TRBV12-3/TRBV12-4
CASSSRQGDTEAFF	14	TRBJ1-1	TRBV11-1
CASSNPVYTDTQYF	14	TRBJ2-3	TRBV12-3/TRBV12-4
CASGPGSSGGYNEQYF	16	-	TRBV12-5
CASSPGVGLAYEQYF	15	-	TRBV7-2